Listed here are 2 T cell receptor beta chains from one sample, sequenced in a study of response to subunit inactivated influenza vaccine. Using its own MiXCR run on the RT-PCR reads, TCRdb lists one record per CDR3 protein. The top ten hold over 10% of the sample, which has more than 450,000 distinct CDR3 sequences, less than 10% seen once. The sample here was PBMCs from blood, taken approximately 25 months after vaccination. These TCRs come from a man in his fifties or sixties who received an inactivated influenza vaccine.

This clonotype was recorded many times. This sequence joins TRBV29-1 and TRBJ2-7, with D unclear. This CDR3 contains 12 residues. Germline-derived CDR1 and CDR2 are SQVTM and ANQGSEA. V lost 4 bases, J lost 3 bases, and 10 bases lay in between. The CDR3 DNA is TGCAGCGTTGGAAGCAGAGACTACGAGCAGTACTTC. It yields the protein CSVGSRDYEQYF.

This clonotype was seen only a few times. V is TRBV6-5 and J is TRBJ1-1; tentative D call: TRBD1 (6 bases). The germline V gene has CDR1 MNHEY and CDR2 SVGAGI. Deletions cut 2 bases from V and 0 bases from J, with 10 bases between. The CDR3 loop spans 15 amino acids. The CDR3 sequence is CASSYEQGMNTEAFF. As DNA, the CDR3 is TGTGCCAGCAGTTACGAACAGGGCATGAACACTGAAGCTTTCTTT.